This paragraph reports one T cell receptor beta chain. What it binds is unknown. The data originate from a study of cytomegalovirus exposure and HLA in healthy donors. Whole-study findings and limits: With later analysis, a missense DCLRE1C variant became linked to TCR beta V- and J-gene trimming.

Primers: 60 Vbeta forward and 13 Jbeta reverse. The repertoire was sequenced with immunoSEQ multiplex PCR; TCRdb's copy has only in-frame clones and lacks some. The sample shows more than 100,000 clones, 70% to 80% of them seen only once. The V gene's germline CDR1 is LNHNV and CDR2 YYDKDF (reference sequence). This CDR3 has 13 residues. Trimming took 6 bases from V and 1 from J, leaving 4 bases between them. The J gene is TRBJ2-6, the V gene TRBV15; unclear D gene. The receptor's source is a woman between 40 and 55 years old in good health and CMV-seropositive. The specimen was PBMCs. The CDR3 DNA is TGTGCCACCAGAGAGTCTGGGGCCAACGTCCTGACTTTC. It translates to CATRESGANVLTF.